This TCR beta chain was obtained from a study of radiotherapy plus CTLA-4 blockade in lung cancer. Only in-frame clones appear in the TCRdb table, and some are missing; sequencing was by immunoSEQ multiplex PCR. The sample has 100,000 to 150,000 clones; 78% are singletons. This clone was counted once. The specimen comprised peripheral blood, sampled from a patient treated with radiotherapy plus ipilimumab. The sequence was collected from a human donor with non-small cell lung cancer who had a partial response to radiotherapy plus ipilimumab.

The CDR3 sequence: CAWSEGLRLAGGGLTQYF. The CDR3, as DNA: TGTGCCTGGAGTGAGGGTCTAAGATTAGCGGGAGGCGGGTTGACCCAGTACTTC. The rearrangement uses TRBV30 and TRBJ2-5, with TRBD2 matching 10 bases. This CDR3 has 18 amino acids. The J segment lost 7 bases and the V segment lost 1 base, leaving 18 bases of the junction unmatched. The germline V gene has CDR1 GTSNPN and CDR2 SVGIG (reference sequence).